This T cell receptor beta chain was captured in a study of shared clonotypes between healthy human individuals. General observations from the study: Rarefaction demonstrated incomplete sorted-subset sequencing despite large depth.

Naive CD8 cells lacked CD45RO and underwent positive selection for CCR7, leaving out terminally differentiated effector memory CD45RA+ cells. The run depth of the assay was deep. Sequencing was performed with immunoSEQ multiplex PCR; in TCRdb, only in-frame clones are kept and a portion is missing. This sample has about 2.2 million clones, with just over 90% found just once. Looked up from germline, CDR1 is SGHAT and CDR2 is FQNNGV. The CDR3 covers 13 residues. V was clipped by 2 bases and J by 2 bases, with 7 bases between them. Worth noting for this clone: The target antigen is unknown.

V is TRBV11-2 and J is TRBJ2-7, with unresolved D. The sequencing sample was made of naive CD8+ T cells from PBMCs. The clonotype was recovered from a man aged 18 to 30 in good health. Some clones in this sample may be carry-over from other donors' samples. CDR3 coding DNA: TGTGCCAGCAGCTTAATTGCCACCTACGAGCAGTACTTC. It is translated as CASSLIATYEQYF.